Following are 9 T cell receptor beta chains from one sample sequenced in a study of shared clonotypes between healthy human individuals. CD8 cells regarded as naive lacked CD45RO, were positively chosen for CCR7, and omitted terminally differentiated effector memory CD45RA+ cells. Profiled with immunoSEQ multiplex PCR; TCRdb holds only in-frame clones, not every one. This table has roughly 2 million clones, approximately 94% appearing once. Source material: naive CD8+ T cells sorted from blood. The receptors were gathered from a man younger than 30 in good health.

This clone was recorded once. V usage is TRBV7-9 and J usage is TRBJ2-1; D gene uncertain. The CDR3 sequence is 11 residues long. Trimming cost V 5 bases and J 10 bases, with 9 bases left between them. Per germline, CDR1 SEHNR and CDR2 FQNEAQ (reference sequence). The CDR3 DNA reads TGTGCCAGCAGCCACGAGTGGGAGCAGTTCTTC. Translated: CASSHEWEQFF.

The rearrangement joins TRBV7-9 to TRBJ1-1, with a tentative D call TRBD1 (5 bases). The ends were cut back, 2 bases at V and 0 bases at J, with 13 bases in the middle. CDR1 and CDR2 from the germline V gene are SEHNR and FQNEAQ (reference sequence). This CDR3 spans 16 amino acids. CDR3 amino acids: CASSLNSGFMNTEAFF. For the CDR3, the DNA is TGTGCCAGCAGCTTAAACTCAGGGTTCATGAACACTGAAGCTTTCTTT.

This chain joins TRBV11-2 and TRBJ2-7; D is possibly TRBD2 (5 bases). Germline V gene lookup returns CDR1 SGHAT and CDR2 FQNNGV. Trimming removed 5 bases from V and 5 bases from J, with 13 bases in between. CDR3 length: 13 amino acids. DNA of the CDR3: TGTGCCAGCAGCCCTACGGGGTGGCACGAGCAGTACTTC. This codes for CASSPTGWHEQYF.

V usage is TRBV6-5 and J usage is TRBJ1-6; 10 bases fit TRBD1. There are 15 residues in the CDR3. V was pared by 0 bases and J by 10 bases, with 3 bases of the junction left unmatched. Germline CDR1 reads MNHEY; CDR2 reads SVGAGI. CDR3 region: CASSYSPTGGSPLHF. CDR3 DNA sequence: TGTGCCAGCAGTTACTCCCCGACAGGGGGCTCACCCCTCCACTTT.

V is TRBV7-9 and J is TRBJ2-7, with 10 bases matching TRBD1. J was trimmed by 2 bases and V by 4 bases; bases with no gene match: 8. The CDR3 covers 16 residues. CDR1 SEHNR and CDR2 FQNEAQ come from the germline V gene (reference sequence). CDR3: CASSSPGQGRTYEQYF. The DNA for the CDR3 is TGTGCCAGCAGCTCCCCGGGACAGGGGAGAACCTACGAGCAGTACTTC.

CDR3 sequence reads: CASSLGLGGHEQFF. The CDR3 DNA sequence: TGCGCCAGCAGCTTGGGCCTAGGGGGGCATGAGCAGTTCTTC. The chain is built from TRBV5-1 and TRBJ2-1; D might be TRBD1 or TRBD2, each matching 6 bases. In germline, CDR1 is SGHRS, CDR2 YFSETQ. The CDR3 is 14 amino acids. V lost 0 bases to trimming and J lost 8 bases, with 12 bases between them.

The chain joins TRBV6-5 to TRBJ1-4, with D uncertain. The CDR3 has 16 amino acids. Per the germline V gene, CDR1 is MNHEY and CDR2 is SVGAGI. With 1 base removed from V and 5 bases from J, the gap between germline ends came to 14 bases. The CDR3 DNA sequence: TGTGCCAGCAGTTACTGGGCAGGCTCGGTAAATGAAAAACTGTTTTTT. This encodes CASSYWAGSVNEKLFF.

The chain combines TRBV23-1 with TRBJ2-7, with D maybe TRBD1 (6 bases). TRBV23-1 is labeled an ORF, and its function is uncertain. Trimming removed 2 bases from V and 3 bases from J, with 11 bases in between. This CDR3 has 14 residues. The CDR3 reads CASSQPGHHYEQYF. The CDR3 nucleotides are TGCGCCAGCAGTCAACCGGGACACCACTACGAGCAGTACTTC.

This chain links TRBV4-1 with TRBJ2-7, with D possibly being TRBD2 (6 bases). CDR3 length equals 14 residues. V lost 4 bases, J lost 1 base, and 11 bases lay in between. Germline V gives CDR1 MGHRA, CDR2 YSYEKL. CDR3 loop: CASSLGLPSYEQYF. CDR3 in DNA: TGCGCCAGCAGCCTGGGACTGCCATCCTACGAGCAGTACTTC.